The 26 T cell receptor beta chains reported below all come from one sample, sequenced in a study of post-analysis software for immune sequencing data. What these receptors recognize is not known. Study outcomes and limitations: Roughly five TRBV segments were significantly more frequent in patients than in controls. TRBV5-6, TRBV5-1 and TRBV20-1 were among these segments.

Unique molecular identifiers featured in each of the TCR beta cDNA libraries. Each CDR3 protein gets one entry after TCRdb re-called the PCR reads with MiXCR. The table has approximately 400,000 distinct CDR3 sequences, roughly 36% seen once; the top ten hold roughly 13%. Sequenced material: blood. These receptors were taken from a girl aged 5-17 years with multiple sclerosis.

The V call is TRBV9, the J call TRBJ2-5, with 7 bases fitting TRBD2. The germline gives CDR1 SGDLS, CDR2 YYNGEE. J gave up 7 bases and V 2 bases, and 14 bases lay outside the gene matches. The CDR3 totals 16 residues. The CDR3 sequence is CASSVGLVGSEGTQYF. CDR3 in DNA: TGTGCCAGCAGCGTCGGACTAGTGGGGTCCGAGGGGACCCAGTACTTC.

The V and J genes are TRBV10-3 and TRBJ2-3; D call uncertain. Trimming pared 0 bases from V and 6 bases from J, leaving 10 bases between. The CDR3 sequence is 14 residues long. CDR1 is ENHRY and CDR2 is SYGVKD in the germline V gene. DNA of the CDR3: TGTGCCATCAGTGAGTCTATACGCCTCGATACGCAGTATTTT. Translating it yields CAISESIRLDTQYF.

The CDR3: CASSPLINYGYTF. The CDR3 DNA sequence: TGTGCCAGCAGCCCCTTGATTAACTATGGCTACACCTTC. The chain uses TRBV12-3 or TRBV12-4 and TRBJ1-2; no clear D. The CDR3 contains 13 residues. V was clipped by 6 bases and J by 1 base, with 9 bases between them.

The genes are TRBV6-1 and TRBJ1-2; no clear D gene. Germline CDR1 reads MNHNS; CDR2 reads SASEGT. The length of the CDR3 is 16 residues. Trimming pared 5 bases from V and 0 bases from J, leaving 16 bases between. CDR3 sequence reads: CASSSTQAGPNYGYTF. DNA for the CDR3: TGTGCCAGCAGTTCAACACAAGCGGGTCCTAACTATGGCTACACCTTC.

This clonotype appeared a few times. The chain employs TRBV7-6 and TRBJ2-3, with TRBD1 matching over 7 bases. CDR1 and CDR2 from the germline V gene are SGHVS and FNYEAQ. This CDR3 region has 15 residues. The J segment lost 6 bases and the V segment lost 4 bases, leaving 10 bases of the junction unmatched. The CDR3 loop reads CASSSQGTAGDTQYF. CDR3 bases: TGTGCCAGCAGCTCGCAAGGGACAGCTGGGGATACGCAGTATTTT.

This clonotype has a handful of counts. This chain uses TRBV20-1 with TRBJ2-1; tentatively, D is TRBD2 (5 bases). The CDR3 covers 13 residues. Germline V gene sequence: CDR1 DFQATT, CDR2 SNEGSKA (reference sequence). Deletions cut 0 bases from V and 9 bases from J, with 12 bases between. CDR3: CSARDRGMSEQFF. CDR3 nucleotides: TGCAGTGCTAGAGATAGAGGGATGAGTGAGCAGTTCTTC.

This clonotype has only a few counts. CDR3 nucleotides: TGTGCCAGCAGAACTAGCGGGGGGGCCGGGACCTACGAGCAGTACTTC. This gives the protein CASRTSGGAGTYEQYF. The V gene is TRBV3-1, the J gene TRBJ2-5; TRBD2 matches 13 bases. The J call may be in error: the DNA end matches TRBJ2-7 better. The CDR3 has 16 amino acids. Germline V gene data show CDR1 as LGHDT and CDR2 as YNNKEL (reference sequence).

This clonotype was picked up a small number of times. This chain uses TRBV12-3 or TRBV12-4 with TRBJ2-5, with 16 positions matching TRBD2. The DNA end favors TRBJ2-7, so the J call may be wrong. The CDR3 spans 16 residues. The CDR3 sequence: CASSLGTSGGASEQYF. The CDR3 nucleotides read TGTGCCAGCAGTTTGGGGACTAGCGGGGGGGCATCCGAGCAGTACTTC.

This clonotype was seen a few times. The chain carries TRBV5-1 and TRBJ2-1; TRBD1 is a possible D gene (8 bases). Trimming cost V 5 bases and J 5 bases, with 11 bases left between them. This CDR3 contains 13 residues. Germline values: CDR1 SGHRS, CDR2 YFSETQ. The CDR3 nucleotides read TGCGCCAGCAGTACAGGGGGGGACAATGAGCAGTTCTTC. Protein: CASSTGGDNEQFF.

The chain carries TRBV5-4 and TRBJ1-2; TRBD1 matches at 10 bases. Per germline, CDR1 SGHNT and CDR2 YYREEE (reference sequence). With V trimmed by 3 bases and J by 0 bases, 5 bases remained unmatched. CDR3 size: 16 residues. The CDR3 here is CASSSPDRGTNYGYTF. The CDR3 DNA sequence: TGTGCCAGCAGCTCTCCGGACAGGGGGACTAACTATGGCTACACCTTC.

This clonotype was recorded a few times. The chain employs TRBV5-1 and TRBJ1-2; D unclear. Trimming removed 5 bases at V and 8 bases at J, with 22 bases between. This CDR3 has 15 residues. Germline CDR1 reads SGHRS; CDR2 reads YFSETQ. In nucleotides, the CDR3 is TGCGCCAGCAGTCTCTATGTTGACGGCCCAGAAGGCTACACCTTC. This translates into CASSLYVDGPEGYTF. The whole variable domain, filled in from reference TRBV5-1 and TRBJ1-2, reads KAGVTQTPRYLIKTRGQQVTLSCSPISGHRSVSWYQQTPGQGLQFLFEYFSETQRNKGNFPGRFSGRQFSNSRSEMNVSTLELGDSALYLCASSLYVDGPEGYTFGSGTRLTVV.

CDR3 bases: TGTGCCATCGGCCGGGAAAGCACAGATACGCAGTATTTT. Translating gives CAIGRESTDTQYF. V is TRBV10-3 and J is TRBJ2-3; tentative D call: TRBD2 (5 bases). This CDR3 comprises 13 residues. V dropped 8 bases and J dropped 0 bases, with 9 bases sitting between them. Per germline, CDR1 ENHRY and CDR2 SYGVKD.

The chain recombines TRBV4-1 with TRBJ2-7; 8 bases agree with TRBD2. CDR1 MGHRA and CDR2 YSYEKL come from the germline V gene. CDR3 length: 15 amino acids. The trim removed 0 bases at V and 0 bases at J, leaving 1 base unmatched. Written as DNA, the CDR3 is TGCGCCAGCAGCCAAGAGCGGGGGGCCTCCTACGAGCAGTACTTC. As protein: CASSQERGASYEQYF.

J is TRBJ1-2 and V is TRBV12-3 or TRBV12-4; D uncertain. Trimming took off 2 bases at V and 3 bases at J, with 4 bases between the two ends. The CDR3 spans 12 residues. CDR3 sequence reads: CASSLWDYGYTF. The CDR3 DNA reads TGTGCCAGCAGTTTATGGGACTATGGCTACACCTTC.

V is TRBV12-3 or TRBV12-4 and J is TRBJ1-5; D possibly corresponds to TRBD1 (5 bases). The CDR3 consists of 13 residues. The germline V and J ends were trimmed by 6 bases and 9 bases, with 15 bases remaining between them. CDR3 in DNA: TGTGCCAGCAGGGGACCTGTTGACGGGCCCCAGCATTTT. As protein: CASRGPVDGPQHF.

The V call is TRBV7-2, the J call TRBJ1-6; D unresolved. The CDR3 extends over 13 amino acids. Looked up from germline, CDR1 is SGHTA and CDR2 is FQGNSA. V lost 3 bases and J 12 bases, leaving 12 bases between the germline ends. The CDR3 bases are TGTGCCAGCAGCTTGGAACGGATGAGACCCCTCCACTTT. Translated, it gives CASSLERMRPLHF. The full variable domain, completed using reference TRBV7-2 and TRBJ1-6, is GAGVSQSPSNKVTEKGKDVELRCDPISGHTALYWYRQSLGQGLEFLIYFQGNSAPDKSGLPSDRFSAERTGGSVSTLTIQRTQQEDSAVYLCASSLERMRPLHFGNGTRLTVT.

To note about this clonotype: A junction end diverges from the germline sequence, so it may reflect a read error. The chain joins TRBV20-1 to TRBJ2-1; unclear D gene. Looked up from germline, CDR1 is DFQATT and CDR2 is SNEGSKA (reference sequence). The CDR3 is 13 amino acids. CDR3 nucleotides: TGCAGTGCGAGAGGTACGGAATTCTATGAGCAGTTCTTC. It specifies CSARGTEFYEQFF.

This sequence joins TRBV19 and TRBJ2-1, with 8 bases matching TRBD2. The CDR3 length is 15 residues. V was clipped by 4 bases and J by 4 bases; unmatched bases: 6. CDR1 is LNHDA, CDR2 SQIVND, per germline (reference sequence). CDR3 amino acids: CASSSPAGAYNEQFF. CDR3 sequence (DNA): TGTGCCAGTAGTAGTCCAGCGGGGGCGTACAATGAGCAGTTCTTC. The whole variable domain, remainder taken from reference TRBV19 and TRBJ2-1, is DGGITQSPKYLFRKEGQNVTLSCEQNLNHDAMYWYRQDPGQGLRLIYYSQIVNDFQKGDIAEGYSVSREKKESFPLTVTSAQKNPTAFYLCASSSPAGAYNEQFFGPGTRLTVL.

This chain links TRBV5-1 with TRBJ2-7; tentative D call: TRBD1 (6 bases). The CDR3 has 14 amino acids. The germline V gene encodes CDR1 SGHRS and CDR2 YFSETQ. Trimming left V 3 bases short and J 2 bases short, with 12 bases between. The CDR3 DNA sequence: TGCGCCAGCAGCTCCTTCGGGGACACCTACGAGCAGTACTTC. As protein: CASSSFGDTYEQYF.

This clonotype was seen a few times. The chain is built from TRBV6-5 and TRBJ1-4, with D possibly TRBD1 on 5 matching bases. This CDR3 region has 11 residues. Trimming cost V 6 bases and J 8 bases, with 7 bases left between them. Germline loops: CDR1 MNHEY, CDR2 SVGAGI. The CDR3 coding sequence is TGTGCCAGCAGGGGGGAGGAAAAACTGTTTTTT. Residues: CASRGEEKLFF.

The chain uses TRBV3-1 and TRBJ1-6, with D uncertain. In germline, CDR1 is LGHDT, CDR2 YNNKEL (reference sequence). This CDR3 comprises 12 residues. V lost 0 bases and J 9 bases, leaving 3 bases between the germline ends. The CDR3 DNA sequence: TGTGCCAGCAGCCAAGATCCTTCACCCCTCCACTTT. Its protein product is CASSQDPSPLHF.

Turning to this clonotype: One base away lies a much larger clone, so this may be a sequencing read error. The V gene is TRBV5-5, the J gene TRBJ2-5; TRBD2 might be the D (7 bases). The end of the DNA is better explained by TRBJ2-4, so the J call may be wrong. There are 15 residues in the CDR3. The germline CDR1 and CDR2 sequences are SGHKS and YYEKEE (reference sequence). CDR3 coding DNA: TGTGCCAGCAGCTTTGGGGGGGCCGACAAAACCATTCAGTACTTC. The encoded protein is CASSFGGADKTIQYF.

The chain uses TRBV14 and TRBJ1-6, with D uncertain. This CDR3 spans 18 amino acids. V was cut by 4 bases and J by 6 bases, with 22 bases left in between. Germline V CDR1 and CDR2: SGHDN, FVKESK. CDR3 loop: CASSPRPSGPIFNSPLHF. As DNA, the CDR3 is TGTGCCAGCAGCCCTAGGCCATCGGGCCCGATTTTTAATTCACCCCTCCACTTT.

In DNA form, the CDR3 reads TGCAGTGCTAGAGATCATGGGACTAGTGGGTACAATGAGCAGTTCTTC. Translation: CSARDHGTSGYNEQFF. This chain uses TRBV20-1 with TRBJ2-1, with TRBD2 matching 8 bases. Trimming cost V 0 bases and J 4 bases; bases outside gene matches: 8. Germline-derived CDR1 and CDR2 are DFQATT and SNEGSKA (reference sequence). The CDR3 sequence is 16 residues long.

The chain joins TRBV6-5 to TRBJ2-3; D is unresolved. Trimming cost V 1 base and J 2 bases, with 7 bases left between them. CDR1 and CDR2 (germline): MNHEY, SVGAGI. The CDR3 runs to 14 residues. The CDR3 is CASSYWWNTDTQYF. The CDR3 nucleotides are TGTGCCAGCAGTTACTGGTGGAACACAGATACGCAGTATTTT.

V and J are TRBV6-5 and TRBJ1-2; D uncertain. CDR1 is MNHEY and CDR2 is SVGAGI in the germline V gene. Trimming pared 0 bases from V and 2 bases from J, leaving 7 bases between. This CDR3 spans 14 amino acids. In DNA, the CDR3 is TGTGCCAGCAGTTACTCGCAAACCAACTATGGCTACACCTTC. As protein: CASSYSQTNYGYTF.